These 10 T cell receptor beta chains were sequenced from one sample in a study of long-term antiretroviral therapy in people with HIV. Researchers ran immunoSEQ v3.0 at survey level. The table came from immunoSEQ multiplex PCR; TCRdb's copy has only in-frame clones and leaves some out. Of around 19,000 clones in the sample, 75% to 90% were seen once. The sample consisted of unsorted PBMCs, taken 1.2 years after starting antiretroviral therapy. The receptors were gathered from a woman between 35 and 50 years old with HIV.

CDR3 sequence (DNA): TGTGCCAGCTCACCGGTTGCCCGGAGCGGGGAGCTGTTTTTT. Translating gives CASSPVARSGELFF. The chain joins TRBV18 to TRBJ2-2; D is unclear. V was clipped by 3 bases and J by 7 bases, with 12 bases between them. There are 14 residues in the CDR3. Germline CDR1 is KGHSH and CDR2 is LQKENI.

This clone is a singleton in its sample. The J gene is TRBJ1-2, the V gene TRBV5-1; D not resolved. This CDR3 is 12 amino acids long. The V and J ends lost 0 bases and 8 bases respectively, with 8 bases between them. CDR1 is SGHRS and CDR2 is YFSETQ in the germline V gene. CDR3 loop: CASSLAFEGYTF. The CDR3 region has the DNA TGCGCCAGCAGCTTGGCGTTCGAAGGCTACACCTTC.

The chain joins TRBV5-1 to TRBJ2-7, with TRBD1 matching over 9 bases. CDR3 size: 17 residues. Germline V CDR1 and CDR2: SGHRS, YFSETQ. Losses at the gene ends were 4 bases for V and 2 bases for J; bases not matched to a gene: 13. CDR3: CASSPRGQGGQPYEQYF. The CDR3 nucleotides are TGCGCCAGCAGCCCGAGGGGACAGGGAGGACAACCCTACGAGCAGTACTTC. Supplemented by reference TRBV5-1 and TRBJ2-7, the full variable domain reads KAGVTQTPRYLIKTRGQQVTLSCSPISGHRSVSWYQQTPGQGLQFLFEYFSETQRNKGNFPGRFSGRQFSNSRSEMNVSTLELGDSALYLCASSPRGQGGQPYEQYFGPGTRLTVT.

The V call is TRBV25-1, the J call TRBJ2-5; 9 positions match TRBD1. The junction had 5 bases not matched to a gene; V was cut back by 1 base and J by 5 bases. CDR1 and CDR2 (germline): MGHDK, SYGVNS. This CDR3 is built from 15 residues. CDR3 bases: TGTGCCAGCAGTGAATGGACAGGGGCGTGGGAGACCCAGTACTTC. Protein product: CASSEWTGAWETQYF.

V and J are TRBV1 and TRBJ2-7; the DNA was not compared with TRBD1, the D call given in the table. TRBV1 counts as a pseudogene. The CDR3 contains 15 residues. For the CDR3, the DNA is TGCACCAGCAGCCAAGCAAACAGGATACCCTACGAGCAGTACTTC. This sequence encodes CTSSQANRIPYEQYF.

The chain recombines TRBV5-1 with TRBJ2-7; 10 positions agree with TRBD1. The CDR3 is made up of 15 amino acids. The junction had 3 bases not matched to a gene; V was cut back by 3 bases and J by 0 bases. CDR1 is SGHRS and CDR2 is YFSETQ in the germline V gene. As DNA, the CDR3 is TGCGCCAGCAGCTCCCGGGACAGGGGCTCCTACGAGCAGTACTTC. Translating it yields CASSSRDRGSYEQYF. Based on the CDR3 plus reference TRBV5-1 and TRBJ2-7, the full variable domain is KAGVTQTPRYLIKTRGQQVTLSCSPISGHRSVSWYQQTPGQGLQFLFEYFSETQRNKGNFPGRFSGRQFSNSRSEMNVSTLELGDSALYLCASSSRDRGSYEQYFGPGTRLTVT.

The chain carries TRBV9 and TRBJ2-7; the D is unclear. The CDR3 has 13 residues. Germline CDR1 SGDLS, CDR2 YYNGEE. V gave up 0 bases and J gave up 6 bases, with 10 bases separating them. CDR3 loop: CASSVESVAEQYF. The CDR3 DNA sequence: TGTGCCAGCAGCGTAGAGTCCGTAGCCGAGCAGTACTTC.

V usage is TRBV5-1 and J usage is TRBJ2-7; 7 positions match TRBD2. Germline CDR1 SGHRS, CDR2 YFSETQ. This CDR3 spans 14 amino acids. Germline trimming cut 2 bases from V and 6 bases from J; bases unmatched to any gene: 8. CDR3 protein: CASSFGGREGEQYF. Here the CDR3 DNA reads TGCGCCAGCAGCTTTGGTGGGAGGGAGGGCGAGCAGTACTTC.

The V gene is TRBV29-1, the J gene TRBJ2-7, with unresolved D. The V gene lost 3 bases and the J gene lost 2 bases, with 14 bases spanning the gap. There are 14 residues in the CDR3. CDR1 and CDR2 (germline): SQVTM, ANQGSEA. Here the CDR3 reads CSVEGPGRAYEQYF. CDR3 DNA sequence: TGCAGCGTTGAGGGTCCTGGCAGAGCCTACGAGCAGTACTTC.

On this clone itself: The sample has other DNA sequences that encode this CDR3 too. The V gene is TRBV5-1, the J gene TRBJ2-7; D possibly corresponds to TRBD2 (6 bases). CDR3 length: 14 amino acids. Trimming stripped 0 bases from V and 1 base from J, with 8 bases between. Germline V gene data show CDR1 as SGHRS and CDR2 as YFSETQ. CDR3 nucleotides: TGCGCCAGCAGCTTGGTTGGGGGGTCCTACGAGCAGTACTTC. This gives the protein CASSLVGGSYEQYF. Full variable domain (remainder filled in from reference TRBV5-1 and TRBJ2-7): KAGVTQTPRYLIKTRGQQVTLSCSPISGHRSVSWYQQTPGQGLQFLFEYFSETQRNKGNFPGRFSGRQFSNSRSEMNVSTLELGDSALYLCASSLVGGSYEQYFGPGTRLTVT.